This T cell receptor (beta chain) derives from a study of control samples from healthy donors and cancer patients. The data were produced by immunoSEQ multiplex PCR, yet TCRdb's version contains in-frame clones alone and is incomplete. The table lists approximately 150,000 clones, 94% of them singletons. V lost 6 bases, J lost 2 bases, and 15 bases lay in between. CDR1 and CDR2 (germline): SNHLY, FYNNEI. CDR3 size: 15 residues. This receptor was obtained from a man aged 35 to 55 in good health. The chain couples TRBV2 to TRBJ2-3; no firm D call. The sequenced material came from blood. The CDR3 DNA reads TGTGCCAGCAGCCGGGCGGAGCCCAACACAGATACGCAGTATTTT. It codes for CASSRAEPNTDTQYF.